A single sample gave rise to the 11 T cell receptor beta chains below, sequenced in a study of blood T cell repertoires in COVID-19. The protocol was immunoSEQ multiplex PCR, while the TCRdb copy is restricted to in-frame clones and leaves out a portion. The sample yields roughly 150,000 clones, 80% seen once. Sequencing was performed on peripheral blood. The receptors shown here come from a man aged 60 to 75 with acute or convalescent COVID-19.

The rearrangement uses TRBV23-1 and TRBJ2-1; no clear D. TRBV23-1 qualifies as an ORF whose function is uncertain. This CDR3 is 11 amino acids long. Trimming shortened V by 8 bases and J by 9 bases, and 11 bases separated the two germline ends. The CDR3 bases are TGCGCCAGCCCCGGCGGTGGTGAGCAGTTCTTC. Amino acid sequence: CASPGGGEQFF.

This chain's CDR3 is CASSPDIQYGYTF. CDR3 nucleotide sequence: TGTGCCAGCAGCCCAGACATACAGTATGGCTACACCTTC. The chain combines TRBV11-1 with TRBJ1-2, with D unresolved. The germline V and J ends were trimmed by 5 bases and 5 bases, with 12 bases remaining between them. Germline V gene lookup returns CDR1 SGHAT and CDR2 FQDESV (reference sequence). This CDR3 contains 13 residues.

A single count supports this clone. The chain is built from TRBV2 and TRBJ2-2, with 9 positions matching TRBD2. CDR3 length: 14 amino acids. The germline V gene has CDR1 SNHLY and CDR2 FYNNEI. Trimming cost V 6 bases and J 7 bases; bases outside gene matches: 6. CDR3 region: CASRRTSVGGELFF. In nucleotides, the CDR3 is TGTGCCAGCAGACGGACTAGCGTGGGCGGGGAGCTGTTTTTT.

CDR3 residues: CASSLNTLSGGGTGELFF. The CDR3 nucleotides are TGTGCCAGCAGCTTAAACACGCTAAGCGGGGGTGGCACCGGGGAGCTGTTTTTT. The V and J genes are TRBV7-2 and TRBJ2-2, with 8 bases identical to TRBD2. CDR1 SGHTA and CDR2 FQGNSA come from the germline V gene. V gave up 2 bases and J gave up 4 bases; unmatched junction bases: 12. CDR3 length: 18 amino acids. The full variable domain, in which reference TRBV7-2 and TRBJ2-2 provide the parts outside the CDR3, is GAGVSQSPSNKVTEKGKDVELRCDPISGHTALYWYRQSLGQGLEFLIYFQGNSAPDKSGLPSDRFSAERTGGSVSTLTIQRTQQEDSAVYLCASSLNTLSGGGTGELFFGEGSRLTVL.

This chain connects TRBV4-2 to TRBJ1-4; 11 nucleotides line up with TRBD1. The V segment lost 3 bases and the J segment 4 bases; nucleotides outside the gene matches: 7. CDR3 size: 17 residues. CDR1 is LGHNA and CDR2 is YNFKEQ in the germline V gene. CDR3 DNA sequence: TGTGCCAGCAGCCAGGGACAGGGGGGCGGCCTTAATGAAAAACTGTTTTTT. It yields the protein CASSQGQGGGLNEKLFF.

The chain employs TRBV6-1 and TRBJ1-5; a weak D match, TRBD1 (6 bases). Germline assignment: CDR1 MNHNS and CDR2 SASEGT. The CDR3 covers 17 residues. Trimming removed 3 bases at V and 3 bases at J, with 18 bases between. CDR3 protein: CASSDQGIRRLNQPQHF. In DNA form, the CDR3 reads TGTGCCAGCAGTGACCAGGGGATCCGGCGCCTCAATCAGCCCCAGCATTTT.

The CDR3 DNA is TGTGCCAGTAGTACGGGACTTGCAGAGACCCAGTACTTC. Translating it yields CASSTGLAETQYF. The chain joins TRBV19 to TRBJ2-5; maybe TRBD2 (6 bases). V was clipped by 4 bases and J by 4 bases, with 10 bases between them. The CDR3 is 13 residues long. In germline, CDR1 is LNHDA, CDR2 SQIVND (reference sequence).

The rearrangement links TRBV2 to TRBJ2-5; D is ambiguous. Trimming took off 5 bases at V and 3 bases at J, with 10 bases between the two ends. The germline CDR1 and CDR2 sequences are SNHLY and FYNNEI. The CDR3 is 13 residues long. CDR3 amino acids: CASSRDSKETQYF. In nucleotides, the CDR3 is TGTGCCAGCAGTCGCGACTCCAAAGAGACCCAGTACTTC.

The chain has TRBV10-3 and TRBJ1-1; D is ambiguous. V was clipped by 7 bases and J by 1 base, with 10 bases between them. CDR1 is ENHRY, CDR2 SYGVKD, per germline. The length of the CDR3 is 13 residues. CDR3 in amino acids: CAIMERQNTEAFF. The CDR3 DNA follows: TGTGCCATCATGGAGCGGCAGAACACTGAAGCTTTCTTT.

This sequence joins TRBV18 and TRBJ1-2; the D gene is possibly TRBD1 (5 bases). The germline CDR1 and CDR2 sequences are KGHSH and LQKENI. The CDR3 length is 18 residues. Trimming took off 3 bases at V and 3 bases at J, with 23 bases between the two ends. The CDR3 protein is CASSPKFPPGGRDYGYTF. The CDR3 region has the DNA TGTGCCAGCTCACCTAAATTCCCCCCGGGGGGACGGGACTATGGCTACACCTTC. The full variable domain, completed using reference TRBV18 and TRBJ1-2, is NAGVMQNPRHLVRRRGQEARLRCSPMKGHSHVYWYRQLPEEGLKFMVYLQKENIIDESGMPKERFSAEFPKEGPSILRIQQVVRGDSAAYFCASSPKFPPGGRDYGYTFGSGTRLTVV.

V and J are TRBV14 and TRBJ1-6, with D possibly TRBD1 on 6 matching bases. The germline gives CDR1 SGHDN, CDR2 FVKESK. This CDR3 has 15 amino acids. Deletions cut 4 bases from V and 10 bases from J, with 17 bases between. CDR3 bases: TGTGCCAGCAGCCGCTGGGAGGGGGACGACTCACCCCTCCACTTT. Encoded protein: CASSRWEGDDSPLHF.